Presented here are 3 T cell receptor beta chains from one specimen sequenced in a study of cytomegalovirus exposure and HLA in healthy donors. PCR primers comprised 60 Vbeta and 13 Jbeta primers. TCRdb's copy holds only in-frame clones and misses some; the assay was immunoSEQ multiplex PCR. The sample carries around 140,000 clones, approximately 80% recorded once. The specimen sequenced was PBMCs. The receptors originated from a man between 50 and 59 years old in good health and CMV-seronegative.

The chain joins TRBV14 to TRBJ1-2; D call uncertain. V lost 4 bases, J lost 8 bases, and 20 bases lay in between. Germline CDR1 is SGHDN and CDR2 is FVKESK. The CDR3 is 15 residues long. CDR3 in DNA: TGTGCCAGCAGCCCCCTCGGAGATCCTATGCGGGGCTACACCTTC. Translation: CASSPLGDPMRGYTF. Full variable domain (missing parts from reference TRBV14 and TRBJ1-2): EAGVTQFPSHSVIEKGQTVTLRCDPISGHDNLYWYRRVMGKEIKFLLHFVKESKQDESGMPNNRFLAERTGGTYSTLKVQPAELEDSGVYFCASSPLGDPMRGYTFGSGTRLTVV.

J is TRBJ1-1 and V is TRBV5-4, with a possible D match to TRBD1 (6 bases). The CDR3 contains 14 residues. Germline V gives CDR1 SGHNT, CDR2 YYREEE (reference sequence). The ends were cut back, 4 bases at V and 4 bases at J, with 14 bases in the middle. The DNA of the CDR3 is TGTGCCAGCAGCACTGACAGGTTAGGCACTGAAGCTTTCTTT. This sequence encodes CASSTDRLGTEAFF.

This chain joins TRBV28 and TRBJ2-2; maybe TRBD1 (5 bases). V gave up 5 bases and J gave up 4 bases, with 11 bases separating them. The CDR3 runs 14 residues. CDR1 MDHEN and CDR2 SYDVKM come from the germline V gene. The CDR3 DNA reads as TGTGCCAGCAGTCGCGACAGAACCACCGGGGAGCTGTTTTTT. It is translated as CASSRDRTTGELFF. Using reference TRBV28 and TRBJ2-2 for the parts outside the CDR3, the full variable domain is DVKVTQSSRYLVKRTGEKVFLECVQDMDHENMFWYRQDPGLGLRLIYFSYDVKMKEKGDIPEGYSVSREKKERFSLILESASTNQTSMYLCASSRDRTTGELFFGEGSRLTVL.